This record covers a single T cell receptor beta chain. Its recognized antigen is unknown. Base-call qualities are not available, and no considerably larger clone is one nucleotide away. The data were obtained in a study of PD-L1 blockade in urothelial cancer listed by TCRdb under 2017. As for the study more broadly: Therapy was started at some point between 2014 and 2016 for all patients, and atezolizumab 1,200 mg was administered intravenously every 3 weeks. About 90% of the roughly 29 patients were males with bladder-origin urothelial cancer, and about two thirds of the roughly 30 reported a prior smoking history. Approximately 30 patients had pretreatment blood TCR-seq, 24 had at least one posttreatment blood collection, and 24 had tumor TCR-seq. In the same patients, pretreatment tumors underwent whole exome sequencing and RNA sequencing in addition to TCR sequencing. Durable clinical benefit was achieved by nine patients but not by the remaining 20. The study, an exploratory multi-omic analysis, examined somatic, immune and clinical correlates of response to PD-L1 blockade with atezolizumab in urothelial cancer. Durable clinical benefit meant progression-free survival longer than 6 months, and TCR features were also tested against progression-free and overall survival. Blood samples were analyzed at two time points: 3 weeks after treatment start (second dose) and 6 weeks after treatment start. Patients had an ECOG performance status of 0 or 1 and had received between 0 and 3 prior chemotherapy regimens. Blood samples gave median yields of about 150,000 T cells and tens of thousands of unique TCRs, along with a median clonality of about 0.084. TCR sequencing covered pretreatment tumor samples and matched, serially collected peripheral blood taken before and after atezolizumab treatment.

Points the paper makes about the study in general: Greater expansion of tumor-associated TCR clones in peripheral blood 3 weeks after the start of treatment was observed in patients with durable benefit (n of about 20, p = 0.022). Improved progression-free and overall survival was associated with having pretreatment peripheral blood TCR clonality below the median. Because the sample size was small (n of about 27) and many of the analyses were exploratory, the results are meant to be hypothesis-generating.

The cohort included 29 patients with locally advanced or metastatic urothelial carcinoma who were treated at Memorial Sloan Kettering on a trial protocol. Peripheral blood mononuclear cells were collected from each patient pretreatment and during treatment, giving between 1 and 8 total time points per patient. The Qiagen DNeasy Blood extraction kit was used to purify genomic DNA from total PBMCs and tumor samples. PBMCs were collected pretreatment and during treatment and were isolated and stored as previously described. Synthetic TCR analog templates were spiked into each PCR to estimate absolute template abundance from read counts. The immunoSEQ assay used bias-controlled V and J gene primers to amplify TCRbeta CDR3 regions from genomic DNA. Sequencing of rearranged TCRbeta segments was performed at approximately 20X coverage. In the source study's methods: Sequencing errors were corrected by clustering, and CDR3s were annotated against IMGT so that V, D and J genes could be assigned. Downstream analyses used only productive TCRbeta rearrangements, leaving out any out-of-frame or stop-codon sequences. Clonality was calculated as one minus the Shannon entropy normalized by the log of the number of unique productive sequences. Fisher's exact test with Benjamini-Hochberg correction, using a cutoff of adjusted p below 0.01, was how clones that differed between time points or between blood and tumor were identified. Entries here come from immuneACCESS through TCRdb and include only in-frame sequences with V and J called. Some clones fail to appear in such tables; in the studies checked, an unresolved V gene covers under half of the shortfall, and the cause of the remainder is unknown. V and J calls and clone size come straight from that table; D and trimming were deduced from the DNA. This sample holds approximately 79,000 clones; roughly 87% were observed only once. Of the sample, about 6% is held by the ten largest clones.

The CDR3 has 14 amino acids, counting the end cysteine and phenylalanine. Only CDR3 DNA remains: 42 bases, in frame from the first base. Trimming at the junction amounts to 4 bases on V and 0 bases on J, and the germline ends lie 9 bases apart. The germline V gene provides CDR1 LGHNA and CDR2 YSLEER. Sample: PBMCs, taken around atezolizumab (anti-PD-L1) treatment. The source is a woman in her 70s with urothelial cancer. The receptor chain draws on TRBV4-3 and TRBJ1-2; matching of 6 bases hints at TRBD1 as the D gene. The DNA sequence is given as TGCGCCAGCAGCCCCGGACAGACTAACTATGGCTACACCTTC. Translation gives CASSPGQTNYGYTF.